Presented here are 2 T cell receptor beta chains from one specimen sequenced in a study of identifying expanded T cells in peripheral blood (dated by TCRdb to between 2018 and 2021). Library preparation employed the immunoSEQ multiplex PCR assay. Sourced from immuneACCESS, this table was stored by TCRdb with only in-frame sequences that have V and J called. A share of the clones is absent; for the studies checked, an unresolved V gene accounts for under half, and the remainder has no known explanation. Across this sample there are 95,000 or so clones, with 70% to 90% seen only once. The top ten hold over 5% of the sample. The sequencing input was blood. Source of these receptors: a person between 18 and 75 years old in good health.

This clone has a single count. The chain links TRBV5-4 to TRBJ1-2; possibly TRBD1 for D (5 bases). The germline gives CDR1 SGHNT, CDR2 YYREEE (reference sequence). V was trimmed by 0 bases and J by 0 bases, leaving 18 bases between them. The CDR3 extends over 18 amino acids. DNA of the CDR3: TGTGCCAGCAGCTTGGCCAGGGCAGGGAGGGGAGCTAACTATGGCTACACCTTC. Its protein is CASSLARAGRGANYGYTF.

The V call is TRBV2, the J call TRBJ1-6; D perhaps matches TRBD1 (6 bases). The CDR3 totals 15 residues. Trimming pared 4 bases from V and 6 bases from J, leaving 13 bases between. The germline CDR1 and CDR2 sequences are SNHLY and FYNNEI. CDR3 sequence (DNA): TGTGCCAGCAGTGGGCAGGGGAAGAGTAATTCACCCCTCCACTTT. Its translation is CASSGQGKSNSPLHF.